Listed here are 30 T cell receptor beta chains from one sample, sequenced in a study of lymphopenia after photon versus proton radiotherapy. Assay: immunoSEQ multiplex PCR; the TCRdb copy retains only in-frame clones and omits some. The sample lists more than 45,000 clones, approximately 84% occurring once. This specimen consisted of peripheral blood, obtained from a patient treated with proton-based radiotherapy. These receptor sequences come from a man between 60 and 75 years old with pancreatic cancer.

The chain carries TRBV28 and TRBJ2-5, with TRBD2 matching over 10 bases. The germline CDR1 and CDR2 sequences are MDHEN and SYDVKM. Trimming took 2 bases from V and 3 from J; bases not matched to a gene: 3. This CDR3 comprises 15 residues. The DNA for the CDR3 is TGTGCCAGCAGTTTAATAGGGACTAGCGAAGAGACCCAGTACTTC. Translated, it gives CASSLIGTSEETQYF.

The rearrangement joins TRBV7-2 to TRBJ2-3; 7 nucleotides line up with TRBD2. Germline V gene data show CDR1 as SGHTA and CDR2 as FQGNSA. The junction had 4 bases not matched to a gene; V was cut back by 2 bases and J by 2 bases. This CDR3 contains 15 residues. The CDR3 coding sequence is TGTGCCAGCAGCTTACTAGCGGCAGACACAGATACGCAGTATTTT. As protein: CASSLLAADTDTQYF.

The chain has TRBV27 and TRBJ2-1, with 12 bases matching TRBD2. V was pared by 2 bases and J by 6 bases, with 2 bases of the junction left unmatched. CDR1 is MNHEY and CDR2 is SMNVEV in the germline V gene (reference sequence). The CDR3 consists of 15 residues. The CDR3 is CASSLPGLAGNEQFF. CDR3 in DNA: TGTGCCAGCAGTTTACCGGGACTAGCGGGCAATGAGCAGTTCTTC.

V and J are TRBV6-1 and TRBJ1-1; D gene ambiguous. Germline V gives CDR1 MNHNS, CDR2 SASEGT. The V end lost 7 bases, the J end lost 1 base, and 10 bases lay between the germline ends. The CDR3 is made up of 13 amino acids. CDR3: CASTQGRNTEAFF. CDR3 in DNA: TGTGCCAGCACCCAAGGGAGGAACACTGAAGCTTTCTTT.

The rearrangement links TRBV28 to TRBJ2-7, with D possibly matching TRBD2 (5 bases). This CDR3 has 13 residues. CDR1 is MDHEN and CDR2 is SYDVKM in the germline V gene. Trimming left V 3 bases short and J 4 bases short, with 10 bases between. CDR3 sequence: CASSFAGLYEQYF. In DNA form, the CDR3 reads TGTGCCAGCAGTTTTGCGGGCCTGTACGAGCAGTACTTC.

This sequence joins TRBV7-6 and TRBJ2-7, with D maybe TRBD2 (5 bases). The germline gives CDR1 SGHVS, CDR2 FNYEAQ. V dropped 1 base and J dropped 7 bases, with 17 bases sitting between them. CDR3 length equals 15 residues. The CDR3 sequence is CASSLVGLGVGEQYF. Written as DNA, the CDR3 is TGTGCCAGCAGCTTAGTTGGGTTGGGAGTGGGGGAGCAGTACTTC. Using reference TRBV7-6 and TRBJ2-7 for the parts outside the CDR3, the full variable domain is GAGVSQSPRYKVTKRGQDVALRCDPISGHVSLYWYRQALGQGPEFLTYFNYEAQQDKSGLPNDRFSAERPEGSISTLTIQRTEQRDSAMYRCASSLVGLGVGEQYFGPGTRLTVT.

This rearrangement joins TRBV13 to TRBJ2-1; D is unclear. V lost 2 bases to trimming and J lost 8 bases, with 13 bases between them. The CDR3 sequence is 14 residues long. From germline, CDR1 is PRHDT and CDR2 FYEKMQ (reference sequence). The CDR3 is CASSLSAGRYEQFF. For the CDR3, the DNA is TGTGCCAGCAGCTTATCGGCAGGTCGGTATGAGCAGTTCTTC.

This clone showed up just a few times. V is TRBV27 and J is TRBJ1-1; D is ambiguous. The CDR3 covers 13 residues. Trimming cost V 5 bases and J 1 base, with 8 bases left between them. Germline CDR1 is MNHEY and CDR2 is SMNVEV (reference sequence). CDR3 region: CASSLRENTEAFF. DNA of the CDR3: TGTGCCAGCAGTCTGAGAGAGAACACTGAAGCTTTCTTT.

The V and J genes are TRBV7-9 and TRBJ2-1; D is perhaps TRBD2 (6 bases). Between the trimmed V and J ends, which lost 4 bases and 2 bases, there was a span of 24 bases. CDR3 length: 19 amino acids. The germline CDR1 and CDR2 sequences are SEHNR and FQNEAQ (reference sequence). The CDR3 bases are TGTGCCAGCAGCTCGGGGAGGTCGGGAAGGGGACGGACCTACAATGAGCAGTTCTTC. Residues: CASSSGRSGRGRTYNEQFF.

This clone has only a few counts. The V call is TRBV7-6, the J call TRBJ2-5; unclear D gene. CDR1 and CDR2 from the germline V gene are SGHVS and FNYEAQ. The CDR3 sequence is 13 residues long. Trimming pared 5 bases from V and 2 bases from J, leaving 9 bases between. CDR3 coding DNA: TGTGCCAGCAGCACCCGCCCACAAGAGACCCAGTACTTC. Translated: CASSTRPQETQYF.

This chain links TRBV5-1 with TRBJ2-7, with 9 bases fitting TRBD1. Germline V gene data show CDR1 as SGHRS and CDR2 as YFSETQ. With 0 bases clipped from V and 2 bases from J, the junction kept 3 bases outside the gene matches. The length of the CDR3 is 15 residues. The CDR3 reads CASSLGTGVAYEQYF. As DNA, the CDR3 is TGCGCCAGCAGCTTGGGGACAGGGGTCGCCTACGAGCAGTACTTC.

The V call is TRBV15, the J call TRBJ2-4; no reliable D call. Germline V gene data show CDR1 as LNHNV and CDR2 as YYDKDF (reference sequence). The ends were cut back, 0 bases at V and 8 bases at J, with 11 bases in the middle. CDR3 length equals 14 residues. The CDR3 is CATSRDPATDIQYF. DNA of the CDR3: TGTGCCACCAGCAGAGATCCAGCGACGGACATTCAGTACTTC.

This clone came up once. This chain's CDR3 is CATSRSLAALANEQFF. The CDR3 region has the DNA TGTGCCACCAGCAGATCTCTTGCGGCGCTAGCCAATGAGCAGTTCTTC. J is TRBJ2-1 and V is TRBV15, with D perhaps TRBD2 (5 bases). This CDR3 spans 16 amino acids. The V gene lost 2 bases and the J gene lost 6 bases, with 17 bases spanning the gap. Per the germline V gene, CDR1 is LNHNV and CDR2 is YYDKDF (reference sequence).

The chain joins TRBV15 to TRBJ1-1; possibly TRBD1 for D (5 bases). Trimming cost V 6 bases and J 1 base, with 15 bases left between them. In germline, CDR1 is LNHNV, CDR2 YYDKDF (reference sequence). The CDR3 has 15 amino acids. The CDR3 DNA reads TGTGCCACCAGAGGCGACAGTCTAGGGAACACTGAAGCTTTCTTT. Translation: CATRGDSLGNTEAFF.

This clone was counted between two and nine times. The chain combines TRBV6-5 with TRBJ2-7, with a possible D match to TRBD1 (5 bases). The CDR3 totals 12 residues. The ends were cut back, 5 bases at V and 3 bases at J, with 8 bases in the middle. Germline CDR1 and CDR2: MNHEY and SVGAGI. For the CDR3, the DNA is TGTGCCAGCAGTGCTACAGGCTACGAGCAGTACTTC. Translating gives CASSATGYEQYF.

V and J are TRBV11-2 and TRBJ2-7; 7 bases align to TRBD1. The V segment lost 2 bases and the J segment 4 bases; nucleotides outside the gene matches: 5. Germline V CDR1 and CDR2: SGHAT, FQNNGV. This CDR3 region has 14 residues. Here the CDR3 reads CASSLMGQSYEQYF. CDR3 DNA sequence: TGTGCCAGCAGCTTAATGGGACAGAGTTACGAGCAGTACTTC.

The chain carries TRBV6-1 and TRBJ1-4; D remains ambiguous. From germline, CDR1 is MNHNS and CDR2 SASEGT. V lost 3 bases to trimming and J lost 8 bases, with 10 bases between them. CDR3 size: 13 residues. CDR3 in DNA: TGTGCCAGCAGTGACCGGGGAAGGGAAAAACTGTTTTTT. Translating it yields CASSDRGREKLFF.

A few counts support this clone. The chain recombines TRBV4-1 with TRBJ2-3; TRBD2 matches at 10 bases. The trim removed 4 bases at V and 2 bases at J, leaving 9 bases unmatched. CDR3 length: 17 amino acids. Germline values: CDR1 MGHRA, CDR2 YSYEKL. CDR3 residues: CASSLTTSGHLTDTQYF. The CDR3 DNA sequence: TGCGCCAGCAGCCTAACGACTAGCGGGCATCTCACAGATACGCAGTATTTT.

The chain joins TRBV5-6 to TRBJ1-2; 8 positions match TRBD1. The CDR3 is 15 amino acids. Germline V gene lookup returns CDR1 SGHDT and CDR2 YYEEEE. J gave up 3 bases and V 0 bases, and 4 bases lay outside the gene matches. The CDR3 DNA is TGTGCCAGCAGCTTGGGCCGGGACAGGCACTATGGCTACACCTTC. Its translation is CASSLGRDRHYGYTF.

J is TRBJ2-7 and V is TRBV4-3, with TRBD1 matching 7 bases. Unmatched junction bases numbered 9, after V lost 1 base and J lost 6 bases. Germline V gene sequence: CDR1 LGHNA, CDR2 YSLEER. The CDR3 totals 15 residues. CDR3 DNA sequence: TGCGCCAGCAGCCAAGCCCATGCAGGGGGTGGCGAGCAGTACTTC. This translates into CASSQAHAGGGEQYF.

The V gene is TRBV7-9, the J gene TRBJ2-3; perhaps TRBD1 as D (5 bases). V lost 5 bases to trimming and J lost 5 bases, with 14 bases between them. The CDR3 is made up of 14 amino acids. In germline, CDR1 is SEHNR, CDR2 FQNEAQ (reference sequence). CDR3 amino acids: CASSPGNPLDTQYF. In DNA, the CDR3 is TGTGCCAGCAGCCCAGGGAATCCCCTAGATACGCAGTATTTT.

The rearrangement uses TRBV7-8 and TRBJ1-2; no clear D. CDR3 length equals 16 residues. Germline CDR1 is SGHVS and CDR2 is FQNEAQ. V was trimmed by 5 bases and J by 2 bases, leaving 18 bases between them. CDR3 amino acids: CASSRIPLPGNYGYTF. Written as DNA, the CDR3 is TGTGCCAGCAGCCGGATACCCCTCCCGGGCAACTATGGCTACACCTTC.

The chain joins TRBV11-2 to TRBJ1-1; TRBD1 matches at 7 bases. This CDR3 spans 16 amino acids. The V gene end was trimmed by 5 bases and the J gene end by 1 base; junction bases not matched to a gene: 10. From germline, CDR1 is SGHAT and CDR2 FQNNGV. The CDR3 reads CASSVYRGPPNTEAFF. The CDR3 bases are TGTGCCAGCAGCGTGTACAGGGGACCCCCGAACACTGAAGCTTTCTTT.

The J gene is TRBJ2-1, the V gene TRBV29-1, with 8 nucleotides matching TRBD2. Per germline, CDR1 SQVTM and CDR2 ANQGSEA. This CDR3 comprises 12 residues. The J segment lost 7 bases and the V segment lost 7 bases, leaving 6 bases of the junction unmatched. The CDR3 region has the DNA TGCAGCGCCGGGACTAGGGGAAATGAGCAGTTCTTC. This gives the protein CSAGTRGNEQFF.

There are a few counts of this clone. The chain carries TRBV5-6 and TRBJ2-5; no definite D call. V shed 1 base and J shed 4 bases, with 8 bases lying between them. Germline V CDR1 and CDR2: SGHDT, YYEEEE. CDR3 length equals 13 residues. CDR3: CASSLWGTETQYF. Here the CDR3 DNA reads TGTGCCAGCAGCTTGTGGGGAACAGAGACCCAGTACTTC. Together with reference TRBV5-6 and TRBJ2-5, the CDR3 gives the full variable domain: DAGVTQSPTHLIKTRGQQVTLRCSPKSGHDTVSWYQQALGQGPQFIFQYYEEEERQRGNFPDRFSGHQFPNYSSELNVNALLLGDSALYLCASSLWGTETQYFGPGTRLLVL.

This chain uses TRBV5-4 with TRBJ1-1; TRBD1 agrees at 8 bases. V lost 4 bases to trimming and J lost 11 bases; unmatched junction nucleotides: 22. The germline V gene has CDR1 SGHNT and CDR2 YYREEE (reference sequence). The CDR3 length is 17 residues. The CDR3 here is CASSPGSTGAAPLMAFF. In DNA, the CDR3 is TGTGCCAGCAGCCCCGGATCGACAGGGGCTGCTCCCTTGATGGCTTTCTTT.

This clone was seen only a few times. The rearrangement joins TRBV9 to TRBJ2-7; D not resolved. The CDR3 is 14 amino acids. Trimming took 0 bases from V and 0 from J, leaving 7 bases between them. Germline-derived CDR1 and CDR2 are SGDLS and YYNGEE. CDR3 amino acids: CASSVGVPSYEQYF. In DNA form, the CDR3 reads TGTGCCAGCAGCGTAGGGGTTCCCTCCTACGAGCAGTACTTC. Based on the CDR3 plus reference TRBV9 and TRBJ2-7, the full variable domain is DSGVTQTPKHLITATGQRVTLRCSPRSGDLSVYWYQQSLDQGLQFLIQYYNGEERAKGNILERFSAQQFPDLHSELNLSSLELGDSALYFCASSVGVPSYEQYFGPGTRLTVT.

The CDR3 sequence is CASSLPILNSPLHF. The CDR3 DNA is TGTGCCAGCAGTTTACCTATATTAAATTCACCCCTCCACTTT. The chain links TRBV28 to TRBJ1-6; no clear D gene. Looked up from germline, CDR1 is MDHEN and CDR2 is SYDVKM. The CDR3 covers 14 residues. Trimming took off 2 bases at V and 7 bases at J, with 9 bases between the two ends.

J is TRBJ1-1 and V is TRBV6-6; D perhaps matches TRBD1 (5 bases). Trimming cost V 5 bases and J 1 base, with 11 bases left between them. Germline V gene sequence: CDR1 MNHNY, CDR2 SVGAGI (reference sequence). CDR3 size: 14 residues. The CDR3 sequence: CASSAREGNTEAFF. In DNA form, the CDR3 reads TGTGCCAGCAGTGCCAGGGAGGGGAACACTGAAGCTTTCTTT.

Concerning this clone: One end of the junction fails to match germline, which may point to a read error. V and J are TRBV5-5 and TRBJ2-3; 8 bases are shared with TRBD1. The V gene's germline CDR1 is SGHKS and CDR2 YYEKEE (reference sequence). This CDR3 is built from 19 residues. The CDR3, as DNA: TGTGCCAACAGCACTGGACAGGGCGCGCGGACCGGTCGAATAGATACGCAGTATTTT. Amino acid sequence: CANSTGQGARTGRIDTQYF.